The source of this T cell receptor (beta chain) is a study of T cells in localized non-small cell lung cancer. Study results and limitations: Uninvolved adjacent lung showed the highest T cell clonality, exceeding tumor. Researchers found a median around 61 of the top 100 tumor clones in adjacent lung.

CDR3 size: 11 residues. The germline V gene has CDR1 MNHEY and CDR2 SMNVEV (reference sequence). This clone has only a few counts. What it recognizes is unknown. The junction departs from the called germline gene at one end, perhaps through a read error. Sequencing used immunoSEQ multiplex PCR; TCRdb keeps in-frame clones, though not all of them. The sample gives 60,000 to 65,000 clones, almost 90% of which show up once; over 1.5% is in the top ten. The sequence was obtained from a woman between 35 and 70 years old with stage I lung adenocarcinoma. This material consisted of peripheral blood, taken before any cancer treatment. V is TRBV27 and J is TRBJ1-1; D might be TRBD1 (6 bases). CDR3 DNA sequence: TGTGCCAGCAGGAGGGACACAGAAGCTTTCTTT. Amino acids: CASRRDTEAFF.